Listed here are 28 T cell receptor beta chains from one sample, sequenced in a study of TIL therapy for anti-PD-1-resistant metastatic lung cancer. This was the immunoSEQ v3 assay. Repertoires were generated with immunoSEQ multiplex PCR, while TCRdb's copy carries only in-frame clones and drops some. Of about 32,000 clones in the sample, 74% were seen once. Described time point: pre-treatment sample, taken before nivolumab and TIL therapy. The input for sequencing was blood, taken at baseline. Receptor source: a woman between 25 and 80 years old with non-small cell lung cancer.

This sequence joins TRBV30 and TRBJ1-6; a possible D gene is TRBD1 (5 bases). The V end lost 8 bases, the J end lost 7 bases, and 18 bases lay between the germline ends. This CDR3 contains 14 residues. Germline CDR1 GTSNPN, CDR2 SVGIG (reference sequence). CDR3 in DNA: TGTGCCGTGAACCCGACAGATCAGAATTCACCCCTCCACTTT. As protein: CAVNPTDQNSPLHF.

The chain joins TRBV9 to TRBJ1-2, with a weak D call TRBD1 (5 bases). Germline loops: CDR1 SGDLS, CDR2 YYNGEE. V lost 5 bases and J 2 bases, leaving 10 bases between the germline ends. The CDR3 length is 13 residues. The CDR3 region is CASRKSGNYGYTF. In nucleotides, the CDR3 is TGTGCCAGCAGAAAGTCAGGGAACTATGGCTACACCTTC.

This clone showed up just a few times. The chain has TRBV2 and TRBJ1-2, with D unclear. V lost 2 bases and J lost 8, with 6 bases in between. There are 11 residues in the CDR3. In germline, CDR1 is SNHLY, CDR2 FYNNEI. The CDR3 protein is CASSELLGYTF. In nucleotides, the CDR3 is TGTGCCAGCAGTGAACTCCTCGGCTACACCTTC.

V and J are TRBV7-2 and TRBJ2-7; possible D gene TRBD2, 6 bases. Trimming left V 1 base short and J 3 bases short, with 10 bases between. This CDR3 has 14 residues. CDR1 and CDR2 from the germline V gene are SGHTA and FQGNSA. The CDR3: CASSLDTAGYEQYF. The CDR3 region has the DNA TGTGCCAGCAGCTTAGATACAGCGGGCTACGAGCAGTACTTC.

This rearrangement joins TRBV5-6 to TRBJ2-1; 8 bases line up with TRBD2. There are 15 residues in the CDR3. Looked up from germline, CDR1 is SGHDT and CDR2 is YYEEEE. V shed 2 bases, J shed 7 bases, and the junction held 8 bases outside the gene matches. The CDR3 nucleotides are TGTGCCAGCAGCTTACCCAGCGGGAGTATTAATGAGCAGTTCTTC. Translation gives CASSLPSGSINEQFF.

This clone was seen more than once but under ten times. This chain connects TRBV2 to TRBJ1-5; weak D call: TRBD1 (5 bases). V was pared by 8 bases and J by 3 bases, with 11 bases between. The CDR3 spans 13 residues. CDR1 is SNHLY, CDR2 FYNNEI, per germline. The CDR3 region has the DNA TGTGCCAGCGTTAGAGGGGTCAATCAGCCCCAGCATTTT. This gives the protein CASVRGVNQPQHF.

The rearrangement links TRBV7-8 to TRBJ1-5; possibly TRBD1 for D (5 bases). The V and J ends lost 5 bases and 5 bases respectively, with 16 bases between them. The CDR3 extends over 15 amino acids. The germline V gene has CDR1 SGHVS and CDR2 FQNEAQ. The CDR3 nucleotides are TGTGCCAGCAGCCCATGGCAGGGCGCCGATCAGCCCCAGCATTTT. Encoded protein: CASSPWQGADQPQHF.

The chain combines TRBV5-8 with TRBJ1-1; no clear D gene. This CDR3 comprises 15 residues. Per the germline V gene, CDR1 is SGHTS and CDR2 is YDEGEE. The V end lost 4 bases, the J end lost 0 bases, and 13 bases lay between the germline ends. CDR3 protein: CASSTTLGLNTEAFF. The CDR3, as DNA: TGTGCCAGCAGCACCACGTTGGGCCTGAACACTGAAGCTTTCTTT.

CDR3 sequence reads: CASSRQGANYGYTF. CDR3 DNA sequence: TGTGCCAGCAGCCGACAGGGAGCTAACTATGGCTACACCTTC. This sequence joins TRBV16 and TRBJ1-2; 7 bases line up with TRBD1. Trimming at V came to 4 bases and at J to 0 bases, leaving 2 bases not matched to a gene. This CDR3 has 14 residues. Germline lookup yields CDR1 KGHSY and CDR2 FQNENV. The variable domain in full, completed from reference TRBV16 and TRBJ1-2, reads GEEVAQTPKHLVRGEGQKAKLYCAPIKGHSYVFWYQQVLKNEFKFLISFQNENVFDETGMPKERFSAKCLPNSPCSLEIQATKLEDSAVYFCASSRQGANYGYTFGSGTRLTVV.

The chain carries TRBV6-1 and TRBJ2-7; no clear D. From germline, CDR1 is MNHNS and CDR2 SASEGT. This CDR3 has 14 amino acids. Deletions cut 3 bases from V and 0 bases from J, with 9 bases between. CDR3 in amino acids: CASSDQHPSYEQYF. CDR3 sequence (DNA): TGTGCCAGCAGTGACCAGCATCCCTCCTACGAGCAGTACTTC.

The chain couples TRBV6-1 to TRBJ2-5; D may match TRBD1 or TRBD2 (6 bases each). The germline gives CDR1 MNHNS, CDR2 SASEGT. Trimming removed 1 base from V and 2 bases from J, with 11 bases in between. The CDR3 consists of 15 residues. CDR3 residues: CASSEDTGRQETQYF. The CDR3 DNA follows: TGTGCCAGCAGTGAAGACACAGGGAGGCAAGAGACCCAGTACTTC.

The V call is TRBV6-1, the J call TRBJ1-3; no definite D call. Germline CDR1 and CDR2: MNHNS and SASEGT. The CDR3 loop spans 11 amino acids. V was shortened by 1 base and J by 8 bases, with 3 bases between the two germline ends. For the CDR3, the DNA is TGTGCCAGCAGTGAAGAGGACACCATATATTTT. Its protein is CASSEEDTIYF.

The chain is built from TRBV2 and TRBJ2-7; TRBD1 might be the D (5 bases). The CDR3 consists of 13 residues. The germline V gene has CDR1 SNHLY and CDR2 FYNNEI. Trimming took off 6 bases at V and 2 bases at J, with 11 bases between the two ends. The CDR3 here is CASSQGVTYEQYF. The CDR3 DNA follows: TGTGCCAGCAGCCAAGGGGTCACCTACGAGCAGTACTTC.

The V and J genes are TRBV21-1 and TRBJ2-5; TRBD2, the D gene given by the table, was not confirmed from the DNA. TRBV21-1 is deemed a pseudogene. This CDR3 has 14 residues. The CDR3 coding sequence is TGTGCCAGCAGCACGAGGGTGTTCGGAGAGACCCAGTACTTC. This encodes CASSTRVFGETQYF.

CDR3 amino acids: CASGLAGGHEQYF. Written as DNA, the CDR3 is TGCGCCAGCGGACTAGCGGGAGGCCACGAGCAGTACTTC. The genes are TRBV10-2 and TRBJ2-7, with 14 positions matching TRBD2. Unmatched junction bases numbered 2, after V lost 8 bases and J lost 5 bases. The CDR3 is 13 residues long. Germline CDR1 reads WSHSY; CDR2 reads SAAADI.

The chain combines TRBV7-9 with TRBJ2-7; TRBD2 matches at 9 bases. The CDR3 is 14 residues long. J gave up 7 bases and V 3 bases, and 7 bases lay outside the gene matches. Germline CDR1 reads SEHNR; CDR2 reads FQNEAQ (reference sequence). Written as DNA, the CDR3 is TGTGCCAGCAGCTTTAGGCGGGAGGGCCTGGAGCAGTACTTC. Encoded protein: CASSFRREGLEQYF.

V gene TRBV5-1 combines with J gene TRBJ1-3; D is uncertain. The CDR3 extends over 14 amino acids. V shed 0 bases and J shed 6 bases, with 10 bases lying between them. Germline CDR1 reads SGHRS; CDR2 reads YFSETQ. The CDR3 region has the DNA TGCGCCAGCAGCTTGGGTGGCGGAACAAACACCATATATTTT. Protein sequence: CASSLGGGTNTIYF.

The V gene is TRBV6-6, the J gene TRBJ2-1; D is unclear. V lost 7 bases and J 5 bases, leaving 15 bases between the germline ends. The CDR3 has 14 residues. Per the germline V gene, CDR1 is MNHNY and CDR2 is SVGAGI (reference sequence). CDR3: CASKGVKENNEQFF. Here the CDR3 DNA reads TGTGCCAGCAAGGGTGTGAAGGAAAACAATGAGCAGTTCTTC.

The rearrangement uses TRBV10-1 and TRBJ2-1, with TRBD2 as a possible D gene (5 bases). Germline V gives CDR1 WNHNN, CDR2 SYGVQD (reference sequence). Trimming cost V 1 base and J 10 bases, with 8 bases left between them. The CDR3 covers 12 residues. CDR3 protein: CASSELGGEQFF. CDR3 bases: TGCGCCAGCAGTGAGTTAGGAGGCGAGCAGTTCTTC.

V usage is TRBV5-1 and J usage is TRBJ2-2; 9 nucleotides line up with TRBD1. V shed 0 bases, J shed 0 bases, and the junction held 9 bases outside the gene matches. CDR1 and CDR2 (germline): SGHRS, YFSETQ. CDR3 length: 19 amino acids. The CDR3 reads CASSLVGTGRLANTGELFF. CDR3 coding DNA: TGCGCCAGCAGCTTGGTTGGGACAGGGCGTCTCGCGAACACCGGGGAGCTGTTTTTT.

This clone was detected once. This chain uses TRBV7-9 with TRBJ2-2; the match to TRBD2 covers 10 bases. In germline, CDR1 is SEHNR, CDR2 FQNEAQ (reference sequence). CDR3 length: 19 residues. V was clipped by 2 bases and J by 6 bases; unmatched bases: 15. CDR3 protein: CASSLKGSWSGRAAGELFF. DNA of the CDR3: TGTGCCAGCAGCTTAAAGGGATCGTGGAGCGGGAGGGCCGCCGGGGAGCTGTTTTTT.

This chain uses TRBV2 with TRBJ2-6, with D possibly matching TRBD1 (6 bases). The CDR3 has 13 residues. The germline gives CDR1 SNHLY, CDR2 FYNNEI. Deletions cut 7 bases from V and 3 bases from J, with 7 bases between. CDR3 protein: CASKGDGANVLTF. For the CDR3, the DNA is TGTGCCAGCAAGGGGGATGGGGCCAACGTCCTGACTTTC.

This clone was found once. The chain links TRBV6-4 to TRBJ2-1; 12 positions match TRBD2. Germline V gene data show CDR1 as MRHNA and CDR2 as SNTAGT. The CDR3 has 18 amino acids. The CDR3 nucleotides read TGTGACGAAAAACGGGGGACTAGCGGGCCCGGAAGGTGCGATGAGCAGTTCTTC. Translation: CDEKRGTSGPGRCDEQFF.

J is TRBJ2-5 and V is TRBV7-2, with D possibly matching TRBD1 (6 bases). Per the germline V gene, CDR1 is SGHTA and CDR2 is FQGNSA. V was pared by 5 bases and J by 0 bases, with 10 bases between. The CDR3 totals 14 residues. The CDR3 coding sequence is TGTGCCAGCAGCCTCGGGACAAACCAAGAGACCCAGTACTTC. Its translation: CASSLGTNQETQYF.

This rearrangement joins TRBV14 to TRBJ2-1, with D unclear. V was cut by 8 bases and J by 3 bases, with 20 bases left in between. This CDR3 spans 16 amino acids. Germline values: CDR1 SGHDN, CDR2 FVKESK. CDR3 residues: CASFKQGRSSYNEQFF. Here the CDR3 DNA reads TGTGCCAGCTTTAAACAAGGGCGGAGCAGCTACAATGAGCAGTTCTTC. Variable domain in full (rest from reference TRBV14 and TRBJ2-1): EAGVTQFPSHSVIEKGQTVTLRCDPISGHDNLYWYRRVMGKEIKFLLHFVKESKQDESGMPNNRFLAERTGGTYSTLKVQPAELEDSGVYFCASFKQGRSSYNEQFFGPGTRLTVL.

This CDR3 is CASSDRIGSGDEQFF. The CDR3 DNA is TGTGCCAGCAGTGATAGGATAGGGTCGGGCGATGAGCAGTTCTTC. This chain joins TRBV25-1 and TRBJ2-1; the D is unclear. V was pared by 3 bases and J by 8 bases, with 17 bases between. The V gene's germline CDR1 is MGHDK and CDR2 SYGVNS. The CDR3 covers 15 residues.

This sequence joins TRBV7-8 and TRBJ2-3; D gene unclear. Germline assignment: CDR1 SGHVS and CDR2 FQNEAQ. CDR3 length: 15 residues. V was cut by 2 bases and J by 2 bases, with 11 bases left in between. The CDR3 sequence is CASSLSHGSTDTQYF. DNA of the CDR3: TGTGCCAGCAGCTTAAGTCACGGTTCCACAGATACGCAGTATTTT.

This chain connects TRBV21-1 to TRBJ2-3; TRBD2, the D gene given by the table, was not confirmed from the DNA. TRBV21-1 is flagged as a pseudogene. There are 15 residues in the CDR3. The DNA for the CDR3 is TGTGCCAGCAGCGAGGGGGGGGAGAACACAGGTACGCAGTATTTT. This encodes CASSEGGENTGTQYF.